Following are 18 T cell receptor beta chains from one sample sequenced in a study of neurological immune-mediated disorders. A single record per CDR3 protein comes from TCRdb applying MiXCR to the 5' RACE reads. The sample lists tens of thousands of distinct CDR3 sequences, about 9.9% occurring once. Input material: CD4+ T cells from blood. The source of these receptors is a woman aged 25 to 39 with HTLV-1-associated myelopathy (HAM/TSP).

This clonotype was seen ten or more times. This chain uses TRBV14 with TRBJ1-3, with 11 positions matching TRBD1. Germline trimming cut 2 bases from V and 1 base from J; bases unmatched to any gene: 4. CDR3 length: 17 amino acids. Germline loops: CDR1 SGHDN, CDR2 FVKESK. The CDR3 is CASSQLGTGGSGNTIYF. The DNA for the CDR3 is TGTGCCAGCAGCCAACTAGGGACAGGGGGTTCTGGAAACACCATATATTTT. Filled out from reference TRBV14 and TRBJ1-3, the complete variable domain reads EAGVTQFPSHSVIEKGQTVTLRCDPISGHDNLYWYRRVMGKEIKFLLHFVKESKQDESGMPNNRFLAERTGGTYSTLKVQPAELEDSGVYFCASSQLGTGGSGNTIYFGEGSWLTVV.

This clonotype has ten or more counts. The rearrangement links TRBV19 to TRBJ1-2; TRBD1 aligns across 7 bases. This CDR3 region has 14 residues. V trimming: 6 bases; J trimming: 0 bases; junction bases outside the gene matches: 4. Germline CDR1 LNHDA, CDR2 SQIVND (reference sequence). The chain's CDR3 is CASSGQVSNYGYTF. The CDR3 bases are TGTGCCAGTAGCGGACAGGTTTCTAACTATGGCTACACCTTC.

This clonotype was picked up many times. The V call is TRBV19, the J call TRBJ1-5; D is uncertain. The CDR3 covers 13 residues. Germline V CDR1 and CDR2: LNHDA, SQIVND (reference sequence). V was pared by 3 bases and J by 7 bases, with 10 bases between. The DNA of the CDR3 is TGTGCCAGTAGTATCTCGGTCGTCCAGCCCCAGCATTTT. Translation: CASSISVVQPQHF.

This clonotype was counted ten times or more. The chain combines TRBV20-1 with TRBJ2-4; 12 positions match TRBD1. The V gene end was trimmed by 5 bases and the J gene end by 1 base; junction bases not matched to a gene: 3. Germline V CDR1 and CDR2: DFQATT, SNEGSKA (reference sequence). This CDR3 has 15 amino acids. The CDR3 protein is CSAGTGGAAKNIQYF. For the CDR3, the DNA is TGCAGTGCTGGGACAGGGGGCGCGGCCAAAAACATTCAGTACTTC.

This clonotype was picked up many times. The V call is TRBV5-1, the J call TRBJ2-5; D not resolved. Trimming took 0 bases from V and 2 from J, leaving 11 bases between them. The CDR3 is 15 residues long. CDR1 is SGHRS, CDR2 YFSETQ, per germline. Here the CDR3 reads CASSLARQNQETQYF. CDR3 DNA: TGCGCCAGCAGCTTGGCCAGGCAGAATCAAGAGACCCAGTACTTC.

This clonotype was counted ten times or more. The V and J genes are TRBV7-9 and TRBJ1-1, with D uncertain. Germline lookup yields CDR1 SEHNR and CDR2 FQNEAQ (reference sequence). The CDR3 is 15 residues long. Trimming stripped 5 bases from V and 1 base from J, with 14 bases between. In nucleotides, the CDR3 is TGTGCCAGCAGCCCCTTAACCTACGGGAACACTGAAGCTTTCTTT. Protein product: CASSPLTYGNTEAFF.

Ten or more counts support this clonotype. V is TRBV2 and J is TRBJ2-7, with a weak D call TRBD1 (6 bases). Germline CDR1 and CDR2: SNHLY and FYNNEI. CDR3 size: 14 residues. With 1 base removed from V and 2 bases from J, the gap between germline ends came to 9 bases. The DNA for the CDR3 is TGTGCCAGCAGTGAAGTGGGGGACACCTACGAGCAGTACTTC. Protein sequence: CASSEVGDTYEQYF. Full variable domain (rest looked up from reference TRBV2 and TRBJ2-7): EPEVTQTPSHQVTQMGQEVILRCVPISNHLYFYWYRQILGQKVEFLVSFYNNEISEKSEIFDDQFSVERPDGSNFTLKIRSTKLEDSAMYFCASSEVGDTYEQYFGPGTRLTVT.

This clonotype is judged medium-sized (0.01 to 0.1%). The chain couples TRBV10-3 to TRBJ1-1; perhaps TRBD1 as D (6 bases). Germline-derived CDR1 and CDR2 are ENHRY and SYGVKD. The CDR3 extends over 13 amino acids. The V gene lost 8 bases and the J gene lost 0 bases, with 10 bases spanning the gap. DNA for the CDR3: TGTGCCATCCGTAGGGACATGAACACTGAAGCTTTCTTT. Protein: CAIRRDMNTEAFF.

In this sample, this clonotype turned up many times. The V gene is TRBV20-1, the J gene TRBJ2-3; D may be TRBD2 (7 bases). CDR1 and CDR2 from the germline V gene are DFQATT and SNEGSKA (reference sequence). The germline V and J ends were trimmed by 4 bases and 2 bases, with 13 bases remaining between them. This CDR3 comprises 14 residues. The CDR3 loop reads CSAKEGGNTDTQYF. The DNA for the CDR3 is TGCAGTGCTAAGGAGGGGGGGAACACAGATACGCAGTATTTT.

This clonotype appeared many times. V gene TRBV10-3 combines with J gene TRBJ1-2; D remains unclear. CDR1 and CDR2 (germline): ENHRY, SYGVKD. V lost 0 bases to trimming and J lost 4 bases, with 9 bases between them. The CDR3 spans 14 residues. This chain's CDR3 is CAISESAGVYGYTF. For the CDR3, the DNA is TGTGCCATCAGTGAGTCCGCAGGAGTCTATGGCTACACCTTC.

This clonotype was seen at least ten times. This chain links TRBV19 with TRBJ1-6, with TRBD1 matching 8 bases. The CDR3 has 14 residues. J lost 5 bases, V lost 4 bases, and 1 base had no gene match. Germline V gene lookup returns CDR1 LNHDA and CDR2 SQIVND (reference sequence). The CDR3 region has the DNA TGTGCCAGTAGTACACAGGGGGATAATTCACCCCTCCACTTT. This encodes CASSTQGDNSPLHF.

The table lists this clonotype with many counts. The CDR3 sequence: CASSHGLGGTNEKLFF. DNA of the CDR3: TGTGCCAGCAGCCATGGACTGGGGGGAACTAATGAAAAACTGTTTTTT. The J gene is TRBJ1-4, the V gene TRBV3-1, with D possibly TRBD1 on 5 matching bases. From germline, CDR1 is LGHDT and CDR2 YNNKEL (reference sequence). Trimming left V 3 bases short and J 1 base short, with 12 bases between. This CDR3 region has 16 residues.

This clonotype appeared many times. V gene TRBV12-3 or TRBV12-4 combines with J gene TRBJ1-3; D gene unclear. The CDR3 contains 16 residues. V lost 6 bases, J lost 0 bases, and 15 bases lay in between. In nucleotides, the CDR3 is TGTGCCAGCAGCCGGACGGAACCGGTCTCTGGAAACACCATATATTTT. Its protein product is CASSRTEPVSGNTIYF.

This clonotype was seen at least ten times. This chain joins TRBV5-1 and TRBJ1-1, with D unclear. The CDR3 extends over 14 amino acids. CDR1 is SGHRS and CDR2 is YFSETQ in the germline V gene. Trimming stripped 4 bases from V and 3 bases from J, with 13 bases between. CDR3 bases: TGCGCCAGCAGCCCGGATCTTCGGGACACTGAAGCTTTCTTT. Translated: CASSPDLRDTEAFF.

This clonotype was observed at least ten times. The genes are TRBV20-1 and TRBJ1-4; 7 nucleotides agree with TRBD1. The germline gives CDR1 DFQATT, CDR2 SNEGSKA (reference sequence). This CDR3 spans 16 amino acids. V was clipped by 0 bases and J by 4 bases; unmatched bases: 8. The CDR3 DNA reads TGCAGTGCTAGAGAGTCGGACAGGCCAAATAATGAAAAACTGTTTTTT. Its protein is CSARESDRPNNEKLFF.

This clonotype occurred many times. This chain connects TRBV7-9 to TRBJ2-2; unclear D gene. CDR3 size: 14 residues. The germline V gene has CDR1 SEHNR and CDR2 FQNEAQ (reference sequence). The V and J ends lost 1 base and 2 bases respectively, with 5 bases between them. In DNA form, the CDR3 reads TGTGCCAGCAGCTTAGGGCAAAACACCGGGGAGCTGTTTTTT. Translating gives CASSLGQNTGELFF.

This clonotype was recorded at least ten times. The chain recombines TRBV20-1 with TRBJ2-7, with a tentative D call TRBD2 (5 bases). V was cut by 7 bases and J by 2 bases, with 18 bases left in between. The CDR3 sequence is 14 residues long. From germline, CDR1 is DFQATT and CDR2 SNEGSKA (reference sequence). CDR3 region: CSVPGPLGAYEQYF. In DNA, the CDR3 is TGCAGTGTTCCCGGACCCCTCGGGGCCTACGAGCAGTACTTC.

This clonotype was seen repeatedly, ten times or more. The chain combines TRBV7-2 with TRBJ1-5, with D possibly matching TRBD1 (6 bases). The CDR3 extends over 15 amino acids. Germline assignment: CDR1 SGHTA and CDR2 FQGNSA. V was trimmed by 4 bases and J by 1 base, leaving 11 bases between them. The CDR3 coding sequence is TGTGCCAGCAGCTGGAGGGGGGACAGCAATCAGCCCCAGCATTTT. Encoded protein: CASSWRGDSNQPQHF.